The clone carrying this T cell receptor (beta chain) was recorded at least ten times. What it binds is not known. The data were taken from a study of T cells in Graves' hyperthyroidism and ophthalmopathy. Study as a whole: Peripheral blood was taken when the disease was first diagnosed, before any treatment began. Findings and caveats of the study: The blood repertoire included most of the expanded thyroid clonotypes above 0.001.

RNA transcripts yielded amplified TCR beta CDR3 regions. First-round RT-PCR targeting the TCR CDR3 was performed with the HTBI primer set. TCRdb called the multiplex PCR reads again in MiXCR, with one record for every CDR3 protein. The sample carries about 350,000 distinct CDR3 sequences, about 14% recorded once. Germline CDR1 and CDR2: SGDLS and YYNGEE. V shed 1 base, J shed 10 bases, and the junction held 12 bases outside the gene matches. The CDR3 has 16 amino acids. A patient was excluded if there was uncontrolled infection, other autoimmune disease, pregnancy or lactation. The sample comprised blood. The sequence derives from a woman aged 25 to 39 with Graves' hyperthyroidism. V usage is TRBV9 and J usage is TRBJ2-3; 10 nucleotides align to TRBD2. CDR3 residues: CASSVRGTSASGPQYF. CDR3 bases: TGTGCCAGCAGCGTAAGGGGGACTAGCGCTTCTGGTCCGCAGTATTTT.